The present T cell receptor beta chain was sequenced within a study of cytomegalovirus exposure and HLA in healthy donors. In germline, CDR1 is SGHVS, CDR2 FQNEAQ. The CDR3 sequence is 11 residues long. With V trimmed by 6 bases and J by 5 bases, 0 bases remained unmatched. Using immunoSEQ multiplex PCR, the repertoire was profiled, and TCRdb retains in-frame clones only, with some absent. This sample has about 130,000 clones, with about 90% found just once. This TCR derives from a man aged 25-40 years in good health and CMV-seronegative. The chain uses TRBV7-8 and TRBJ2-5, with 7 bases fitting TRBD2. Input material: PBMCs. The CDR3 nucleotides are TGTGCCAGCAGGGGGGGGGAGACCCAGTACTTC. Protein sequence: CASRGGETQYF.